Listed below are T cell receptor beta chains from one sample, sequenced in a study of CD8 T cells in ankylosing spondylitis. TCRdb called the 5' RACE reads again in MiXCR, with one record for every CDR3 protein. Among hundreds of thousands of distinct CDR3 sequences listed, approximately 12% were seen once. The sequencing input was blood, either unsorted or a sorted T cell fraction (not recorded which). These receptors were taken from a male donor with ankylosing spondylitis. Both conserved end residues are part of each CDR3. The D gene is left open where the match is weak. Size is stated for part of the rows, as once, few or many counts, or as a class when the clone is expanded.

clone_size	d_call	j_call	v_call	cdr3_aa	cdr3_nt
NA	TRBD2	TRBJ2-1	TRBV20-1	CSARDRLAGGYNEQFF	TGCAGTGCTAGAGATCGTCTAGCGGGGGGCTACAATGAGCAGTTCTTC
many	NA	TRBJ2-7	TRBV10-3	CAISEGTGYYEQYF	TGTGCCATCAGTGAAGGAACAGGGTACTACGAGCAGTACTTC
NA	NA	TRBJ1-5	TRBV10-3	CATTPAAGDSSNQPQHF	TGTGCCACCACCCCCGCGGCAGGGGATTCTAGCAATCAGCCCCAGCATTTT
NA	NA	TRBJ1-1	TRBV5-1	CASSLSVQVADAFF	TGCGCCAGCAGCTTGAGTGTTCAGGTAGCGGATGCTTTCTTT
NA	NA	TRBJ2-6	TRBV11-2	CASSLGALLKGSSGANVLTF	TGTGCCAGCAGCTTAGGGGCTCTCTTGAAGGGTAGCTCTGGGGCCAACGTCCTGACTTTC
NA	NA	TRBJ1-4	TRBV10-3	CAISETTGAVGEKLFF	TGTGCCATCAGTGAAACCACAGGCGCCGTTGGTGAAAAACTGTTTTTT
NA	TRBD1	TRBJ2-3	TRBV12-5	CASGPGQGADTQYF	TGTGCTAGTGGTCCGGGACAGGGGGCAGATACGCAGTATTTT
NA	TRBD2	TRBJ2-2	TRBV3-1	CASSLPGLAGDTGELFF	TGTGCCAGCAGCCTACCAGGACTAGCGGGAGACACCGGGGAGCTGTTTTTT
NA	NA	TRBJ2-1	TRBV20-1	CSARDHGDKFF	TGCAGTGCTAGAGATCACGGCGACAAGTTCTTC
few	NA	TRBJ2-5	TRBV24-1	CATSDLRQGGETQYF	TGTGCCACCAGTGATTTGCGGCAGGGTGGAGAGACCCAGTACTTC
few	NA	TRBJ2-3	TRBV20-1	CSARESIRAGDTQYF	TGCAGTGCTAGAGAATCTATTAGAGCTGGAGATACGCAGTATTTT
many	TRBD1	TRBJ2-3	TRBV5-5	CASSSWDRDLDTQYF	TGTGCCAGCAGCTCCTGGGACAGGGATTTAGATACGCAGTATTTT
many	NA	TRBJ2-1	TRBV7-2	CASSPETRSPKFF	TGTGCCAGCAGCCCCGAGACTAGATCGCCAAAGTTCTTC
many	NA	TRBJ1-5	TRBV12-3/TRBV12-4	CASSAQNQPQHF	TGTGCCAGCAGTGCCCAAAATCAGCCCCAGCATTTT
NA	TRBD2	TRBJ2-3	TRBV4-2	CASSQAQRDGTDTQYF	TGTGCCAGCAGCCAAGCCCAGCGGGATGGCACAGATACGCAGTATTTT
NA	NA	TRBJ1-4	TRBV3-1	CASSQDGGGDHEKLFF	TGTGCCAGCAGCCAAGACGGAGGGGGGGACCATGAAAAACTGTTTTTT
few	NA	TRBJ2-5	TRBV2	CASSGERETQYF	TGTGCCAGCAGTGGGGAGCGAGAGACCCAGTACTTC
few	NA	TRBJ2-1	TRBV20-1	CSAGRISSYNEQFF	TGCAGTGCGGGACGGATTAGCTCCTACAATGAGCAGTTCTTC
many	TRBD2	TRBJ2-1	TRBV20-1	CSAQTGTSGTPNEQFF	TGCAGTGCTCAAACCGGGACTAGCGGGACCCCCAATGAGCAGTTCTTC
NA	NA	TRBJ1-2	TRBV3-1	CASSQGWAVGYGYTF	TGTGCCAGCAGCCAAGGTTGGGCAGTTGGCTATGGCTACACCTTC
NA	NA	TRBJ2-6	TRBV5-1	CASSLQGLSGANVLTF	TGCGCCAGCAGCTTGCAGGGGCTCTCTGGGGCCAACGTCCTGACTTTC
few	TRBD1	TRBJ1-4	TRBV3-1	CASSQDGQADRELFF	TGTGCCAGCAGCCAAGACGGACAGGCCGACCGGGAACTGTTTTTT
many	TRBD1	TRBJ1-5	TRBV6-2/TRBV6-3	CASSNRDRHQPQHF	TGTGCCAGCAGCAACCGGGACAGACATCAGCCCCAGCATTTT
few	NA	TRBJ2-3	TRBV20-1	CSARDRGFTDTQYF	TGCAGTGCTAGAGACAGGGGATTCACAGATACGCAGTATTTT
NA	NA	TRBJ1-5	TRBV19	CASRQFNQPQHF	TGTGCCAGTAGACAGTTCAATCAGCCCCAGCATTTT
NA	TRBD2	TRBJ2-7	TRBV7-9	CASSSREALSYEQYF	TGTGCCAGCAGCTCCCGGGAGGCCCTTTCCTACGAGCAGTACTTC
many	TRBD2	TRBJ2-3	TRBV12-3/TRBV12-4	CASSLGGGATDTQYF	TGTGCCAGCAGTTTAGGGGGAGGGGCCACAGATACGCAGTATTTT
NA	NA	TRBJ2-7	TRBV18	CASSPRTGLLSYEQYF	TGTGCCAGCTCACCACGAACAGGCCTTCTCTCCTACGAGCAGTACTTC
NA	NA	TRBJ2-5	TRBV4-1	CASRQPGGAETQYF	TGCGCCAGCAGGCAACCGGGGGGCGCGGAGACCCAGTACTTC
NA	NA	TRBJ1-2	TRBV20-1	CSARKGYGYTF	TGCAGTGCTAGAAAGGGGTATGGCTACACCTTC
many	TRBD2	TRBJ2-1	TRBV12-3/TRBV12-4	CASTLSGIKYNEQFF	TGTGCCAGCACCCTAAGCGGGATTAAGTACAATGAGCAGTTCTTC
NA	TRBD1	TRBJ1-2	TRBV29-1	CSVRTGGGYGYTF	TGCAGCGTTCGGACAGGGGGGGGCTATGGCTACACCTTC
NA	TRBD1	TRBJ2-5	TRBV20-1	CSAEDRGKQETQYF	TGCAGTGCTGAGGACAGGGGGAAACAAGAGACCCAGTACTTC
NA	NA	TRBJ1-2	TRBV24-1	CATSEGNYGYTF	TGTGCCACCAGTGAGGGGAACTATGGCTACACCTTC
many	TRBD1	TRBJ1-5	TRBV12-3/TRBV12-4	CASSLGTGYSNQPQHF	TGTGCCAGCTCTTTGGGGACAGGTTATAGCAATCAGCCCCAGCATTTT
NA	TRBD1	TRBJ1-2	TRBV20-1	CSAWDSPGYTF	TGCAGTGCCTGGGACAGTCCTGGCTACACCTTC
NA	NA	TRBJ2-2	TRBV18	CASSPRGMNTGELFF	TGTGCCAGCTCACCACGCGGGATGAACACCGGGGAGCTGTTTTTT
NA	NA	TRBJ1-1	TRBV3-1	CASSPQAGKNTEAFF	TGTGCCAGCAGCCCCCAGGCTGGGAAAAACACTGAAGCTTTCTTT
few	NA	TRBJ1-4	TRBV20-1	CSAGRGAGEKLFF	TGCAGTGCTGGTAGGGGAGCGGGTGAAAAACTGTTTTTT
NA	TRBD1	TRBJ1-5	TRBV15	CATSRTGGLVWPQHF	TGTGCCACCAGCAGAACAGGGGGTCTCGTTTGGCCCCAGCATTTT
few	NA	TRBJ2-2	TRBV5-1	CASSPGQTNTGELFF	TGCGCCAGCAGCCCGGGACAAACGAACACCGGGGAGCTGTTTTTT
few	TRBD2	TRBJ2-2	TRBV6-4	CASKVGVAGGDDTGELFF	TGTGCCAGCAAGGTTGGGGTAGCGGGAGGCGACGACACCGGGGAGCTGTTTTTT
NA	TRBD2	TRBJ2-5	TRBV10-1	CASSEISGQETQYF	TGCGCCAGCAGTGAGATTAGCGGGCAAGAGACCCAGTACTTC
NA	NA	TRBJ1-2	TRBV29-1	CSVQTVVYGYTF	TGCAGCGTCCAGACAGTAGTATACGGCTACACCTTC
NA	NA	TRBJ2-7	TRBV20-1	CSASGQPIYYEQYF	TGCAGTGCTAGTGGACAGCCTATCTACTACGAGCAGTACTTC
few	NA	TRBJ2-3	TRBV5-5	CASRLRGTGTDTQYF	TGTGCCAGCAGGCTCCGGGGGACGGGCACAGATACGCAGTATTTT
few	NA	TRBJ2-3	TRBV20-1	CSASPRVTDTQYF	TGCAGTGCTAGCCCTAGGGTTACAGATACGCAGTATTTT
NA	NA	TRBJ2-1	TRBV12-3/TRBV12-4	CASRRGIYNEQFF	TGTGCCAGCAGGCGCGGGATATACAATGAGCAGTTCTTC
few	NA	TRBJ2-5	TRBV7-2	CASSANKETQYF	TGTGCCAGCAGCGCGAACAAAGAGACCCAGTACTTC
NA	NA	TRBJ1-1	TRBV20-1	CSARDPNRDTEAFF	TGCAGTGCTAGAGATCCTAACAGGGACACTGAAGCTTTCTTT
NA	TRBD1	TRBJ2-7	TRBV20-1	CSARDLAGGSYEQYF	TGCAGTGCTAGAGATTTGGCAGGGGGCTCCTACGAGCAGTACTTC
NA	NA	TRBJ2-1	TRBV4-1	CASSHPTRNNEQFF	TGCGCCAGCAGCCATCCAACTAGAAACAATGAGCAGTTCTTC
NA	TRBD2	TRBJ2-2	TRBV24-1	CATSDLGLAGVRAGELFF	TGTGCCACCAGTGACCTGGGACTAGCGGGAGTAAGGGCCGGGGAGCTGTTTTTT
NA	TRBD2	TRBJ2-1	TRBV15	CATSSTSGPLDEQFF	TGTGCCACCAGTAGTACTAGCGGGCCTTTGGATGAGCAGTTCTTC
NA	NA	TRBJ2-5	TRBV7-2	CASSLAPITVGETQYF	TGTGCCAGCAGCTTAGCGCCTATAACAGTAGGAGAGACCCAGTACTTC
NA	NA	TRBJ2-7	TRBV7-2	CASSLASRGEQYF	TGTGCCAGCAGCTTAGCGAGCCGGGGAGAGCAGTACTTC
few	NA	TRBJ1-2	TRBV20-1	CSAGGGTAGGGYTF	TGCAGTGCTGGGGGTGGAACTGCGGGCGGTGGCTACACCTTC